These 29 T cell receptor beta chains share one sample of origin, sequenced in a study of OX40 agonist ivuxolimab in advanced cancers. Sequenced by immunoSEQ multiplex PCR; TCRdb stores in-frame clones only, minus some. In the table there are 35,000 to 45,000 clones, 85% to 90% of which are singletons. Here the sequenced sample was CD4+ or CD8+ T cells sorted from blood, taken in a trial of the OX40 agonist ivuxolimab. These receptors all come from an adult with an advanced solid tumor such as melanoma, head and neck, liver or kidney cancer.

The chain joins TRBV27 to TRBJ1-1; perhaps TRBD1 as D (6 bases). V was shortened by 0 bases and J by 5 bases, with 7 bases between the two germline ends. CDR1 is MNHEY and CDR2 is SMNVEV in the germline V gene (reference sequence). The CDR3 spans 13 residues. This chain's CDR3 is CASSLSQGTEAFF. The CDR3 DNA is TGTGCCAGCAGTTTATCCCAGGGGACTGAAGCTTTCTTT.

This rearrangement joins TRBV28 to TRBJ2-2; 10 positions match TRBD2. The CDR3 runs to 15 residues. Germline CDR1 is MDHEN and CDR2 is SYDVKM. V lost 4 bases and J lost 8; bases outside the gene matches: 7. CDR3 bases: TGTGCCAGCAGTTGGGCTAGCGGGAGAGTTGGGGAGCTGTTTTTT. It is translated as CASSWASGRVGELFF. Variable domain in full (rest from reference TRBV28 and TRBJ2-2): DVKVTQSSRYLVKRTGEKVFLECVQDMDHENMFWYRQDPGLGLRLIYFSYDVKMKEKGDIPEGYSVSREKKERFSLILESASTNQTSMYLCASSWASGRVGELFFGEGSRLTVL.

The CDR3 DNA follows: TGTGCCTGGAGCCCTAGCAGATCCTACGAGCAGTACTTC. Translation gives CAWSPSRSYEQYF. This chain connects TRBV30 to TRBJ2-7; maybe TRBD2 (5 bases). CDR3 length: 13 residues. Trimming took 3 bases from V and 1 from J, leaving 10 bases between them. Per germline, CDR1 GTSNPN and CDR2 SVGIG (reference sequence).

The chain couples TRBV5-4 to TRBJ1-1; D is possibly TRBD1 (6 bases). V was pared by 2 bases and J by 4 bases, with 9 bases between. The CDR3 covers 13 residues. Germline V gives CDR1 SGHNT, CDR2 YYREEE (reference sequence). Written as DNA, the CDR3 is TGTGCCAGCAGCTTACAGGGTAGCACTGAAGCTTTCTTT. It specifies CASSLQGSTEAFF.

The rearrangement links TRBV6-1 to TRBJ1-1; D gene ambiguous. V was trimmed by 5 bases and J by 6 bases, leaving 16 bases between them. CDR1 MNHNS and CDR2 SASEGT come from the germline V gene. There are 14 residues in the CDR3. The CDR3 nucleotides are TGTGCCAGCAGTTTCGGACGGGCTCGCGCTGAAGCTTTCTTT. Translated, it gives CASSFGRARAEAFF.

The chain links TRBV6-1 to TRBJ1-2; maybe TRBD1 (5 bases). V was pared by 0 bases and J by 2 bases, with 10 bases between. This CDR3 region has 15 residues. Germline CDR1 is MNHNS and CDR2 is SASEGT. The CDR3 protein is CASSEAAGVNYGYTF. The CDR3 DNA is TGTGCCAGCAGTGAAGCGGCGGGGGTCAACTATGGCTACACCTTC.

The chain recombines TRBV19 with TRBJ2-1, with TRBD1 identical over 11 bases. J was trimmed by 3 bases and V by 4 bases; bases with no gene match: 2. The CDR3 length is 15 residues. CDR1 and CDR2 (germline): LNHDA, SQIVND (reference sequence). The chain's CDR3 is CASSRTGGNYNEQFF. The CDR3 DNA is TGTGCCAGTAGTAGGACAGGGGGCAACTACAATGAGCAGTTCTTC.

The rearrangement joins TRBV6-1 to TRBJ1-1; tentative D call: TRBD1 (6 bases). Germline V CDR1 and CDR2: MNHNS, SASEGT. V was pared by 7 bases and J by 1 base, with 16 bases between. The CDR3 sequence is 15 residues long. The CDR3 loop reads CASTQGRVANTEAFF. CDR3 sequence (DNA): TGTGCCAGCACCCAGGGGAGGGTTGCGAACACTGAAGCTTTCTTT.

This chain connects TRBV30 to TRBJ1-2; 9 nucleotides align to TRBD1. This CDR3 comprises 14 residues. Looked up from germline, CDR1 is GTSNPN and CDR2 is SVGIG (reference sequence). J lost 5 bases, V lost 0 bases, and 4 bases had no gene match. The CDR3 here is CAWSVQGAKYGYTF. The DNA for the CDR3 is TGTGCCTGGAGTGTACAGGGGGCAAAATATGGCTACACCTTC.

V and J are TRBV15 and TRBJ2-3; 7 nucleotides match TRBD1. From germline, CDR1 is LNHNV and CDR2 YYDKDF (reference sequence). The CDR3 is 14 residues long. Unmatched junction bases numbered 0, after V lost 2 bases and J lost 1 base. The CDR3 sequence: CATSRQGGTDTQYF. CDR3 nucleotides: TGTGCCACCAGCAGACAGGGGGGCACAGATACGCAGTATTTT.

The rearrangement uses TRBV29-1 and TRBJ2-7; TRBD1 is a possible D gene (6 bases). The CDR3 contains 13 residues. From germline, CDR1 is SQVTM and CDR2 ANQGSEA. The V end lost 7 bases, the J end lost 6 bases, and 19 bases lay between the germline ends. The CDR3 loop is CSGSNTGTREQYF. In DNA form, the CDR3 reads TGCAGCGGTTCCAATACAGGGACGCGCGAGCAGTACTTC.

This sequence joins TRBV11-1 and TRBJ1-1; D unclear. The germline gives CDR1 SGHAT, CDR2 FQDESV (reference sequence). There are 14 residues in the CDR3. The germline V and J ends were trimmed by 2 bases and 4 bases, with 11 bases remaining between them. Here the CDR3 reads CASSLNSGSTEAFF. Here the CDR3 DNA reads TGTGCCAGCAGCTTAAACAGCGGAAGCACTGAAGCTTTCTTT.

This chain joins TRBV7-3 and TRBJ2-1; TRBD2 matches at 14 bases. CDR1 and CDR2 (germline): SGHTA, FQGTGA. Trimming removed 5 bases from V and 8 bases from J; junction bases left unmatched: 14. CDR3 size: 18 residues. The CDR3 protein is CASSKSTGLAGGGYEQFF. The DNA for the CDR3 is TGTGCCAGCAGCAAAAGTACAGGACTAGCGGGGGGTGGTTATGAGCAGTTCTTC.

The chain uses TRBV29-1 and TRBJ2-7, with 7 bases matching TRBD2. V lost 1 base, J lost 0 bases, and 15 bases stayed unmatched. This CDR3 has 18 residues. Germline assignment: CDR1 SQVTM and CDR2 ANQGSEA. The chain's CDR3 is CSVEATPGGGAFSYEQYF. Written as DNA, the CDR3 is TGCAGCGTTGAAGCTACCCCGGGCGGGGGAGCCTTCTCCTACGAGCAGTACTTC.

V is TRBV9 and J is TRBJ1-2; D might be TRBD1 (6 bases). This CDR3 spans 16 amino acids. Trimming pared 3 bases from V and 8 bases from J, leaving 23 bases between. Germline-derived CDR1 and CDR2 are SGDLS and YYNGEE. DNA of the CDR3: TGTGCCAGCAGCGCACCAGGGGATGAGGCAAGAGAAGGCTACACCTTC. Translating gives CASSAPGDEAREGYTF.

V gene TRBV2 combines with J gene TRBJ1-1, with D perhaps matching TRBD1 (5 bases). Germline CDR1 and CDR2: SNHLY and FYNNEI. V was trimmed by 8 bases and J by 5 bases, leaving 15 bases between them. The CDR3 extends over 13 amino acids. Here the CDR3 DNA reads TGTGCCAGCCTGGAGGGGAGGAGGACTGAAGCTTTCTTT. Protein product: CASLEGRRTEAFF.

The chain combines TRBV7-2 with TRBJ1-2, with D maybe TRBD1 (5 bases). V was pared by 2 bases and J by 0 bases, with 10 bases between. Germline CDR1 SGHTA, CDR2 FQGNSA. This CDR3 is built from 15 residues. CDR3 sequence (DNA): TGTGCCAGCAGCTTATGGCAGGGAGCTAACTATGGCTACACCTTC. Amino acid sequence: CASSLWQGANYGYTF.

V usage is TRBV7-9 and J usage is TRBJ1-2, with D perhaps TRBD1 (5 bases). The CDR3 runs 13 residues. V was clipped by 5 bases and J by 3 bases, with 10 bases between them. CDR1 and CDR2 (germline): SEHNR, FQNEAQ (reference sequence). The DNA for the CDR3 is TGTGCCAGCAGCGGTCAGGGTGACTATGGCTACACCTTC. Protein product: CASSGQGDYGYTF. Variable domain in full (rest from reference TRBV7-9 and TRBJ1-2): DTGVSQNPRHKITKRGQNVTFRCDPISEHNRLYWYRQTLGQGPEFLTYFQNEAQLEKSRLLSDRFSAERPKGSFSTLEIQRTEQGDSAMYLCASSGQGDYGYTFGSGTRLTVV.

This rearrangement joins TRBV7-9 to TRBJ2-6; possible D gene TRBD2, 5 bases. Trimming cost V 3 bases and J 0 bases, with 9 bases left between them. The CDR3 is made up of 16 amino acids. Germline V gene data show CDR1 as SEHNR and CDR2 as FQNEAQ (reference sequence). CDR3: CASSFGGGSGANVLTF. The CDR3 DNA sequence: TGTGCCAGCAGCTTCGGTGGAGGCTCTGGGGCCAACGTCCTGACTTTC.

Concerning this clone itself: The conserved closing phenylalanine or tryptophan is absent in this CDR3, likely reflecting a read error. V gene TRBV6-5 combines with J gene TRBJ1-2, with D hard to call. Germline-derived CDR1 and CDR2 are MNHEY and SVGAGI. The V end lost 4 bases, the J end lost 4 bases, and 13 bases lay between the germline ends. The CDR3 extends over 14 amino acids. CDR3 amino acids: CASSLYGDSYGYTL. The CDR3 DNA sequence: TGTGCCAGCAGTTTGTATGGGGATTCCTATGGCTACACCCTC.

A remark on this clone: Mismatch with germline at one junction end may stem from a read error. J is TRBJ1-1 and V is TRBV28; D perhaps matches TRBD1 (5 bases). This CDR3 spans 14 amino acids. Germline loops: CDR1 MDHEN, CDR2 SYDVKM. The CDR3 reads CASNLLDRNTEAFF. CDR3 nucleotide sequence: TGTGCCAGCAATTTATTAGACAGGAACACTGAAGCTTTCTTT.

The chain uses TRBV4-3 and TRBJ1-4; no definite D call. Trimming removed 1 base at V and 8 bases at J, with 11 bases between. CDR3 size: 14 residues. CDR1 is LGHNA and CDR2 is YSLEER in the germline V gene. DNA for the CDR3: TGCGCCAGCAGCCAAGGTGTCAGTCGGGAAAAACTGTTTTTT. It yields the protein CASSQGVSREKLFF.

V usage is TRBV7-2 and J usage is TRBJ1-2; 7 nucleotides agree with TRBD1. Germline CDR1 reads SGHTA; CDR2 reads FQGNSA. J lost 3 bases, V lost 2 bases, and 3 bases had no gene match. The CDR3 is made up of 14 amino acids. The CDR3 nucleotides read TGTGCCAGCAGCTTAAGAGGGGGCGACTATGGCTACACCTTC. This translates into CASSLRGGDYGYTF.

This chain uses TRBV4-1 with TRBJ1-2; 9 positions agree with TRBD1. Per the germline V gene, CDR1 is MGHRA and CDR2 is YSYEKL. Trimming removed 2 bases from V and 1 base from J; junction bases left unmatched: 11. There are 18 residues in the CDR3. CDR3 DNA sequence: TGCGCCAGCAGCCAAAGGGAAGACAGGGGGTTTGGTAACTATGGCTACACCTTC. This sequence encodes CASSQREDRGFGNYGYTF.

The CDR3 protein is CASSPSAGRGETQYF. For the CDR3, the DNA is TGTGCCAGCTCACCGTCAGCGGGCAGGGGTGAGACCCAGTACTTC. This chain links TRBV18 with TRBJ2-5; D could derive from TRBD1 or TRBD2 (6 bases each). The CDR3 sequence is 15 residues long. Per germline, CDR1 KGHSH and CDR2 LQKENI. V lost 3 bases to trimming and J lost 5 bases, with 16 bases between them.

This chain links TRBV5-4 with TRBJ1-3; TRBD1 might be the D (5 bases). V was clipped by 0 bases and J by 2 bases, with 9 bases between them. The germline gives CDR1 SGHNT, CDR2 YYREEE (reference sequence). The CDR3 is 15 amino acids. The CDR3 sequence: CASSLAGTTGNTIYF. DNA for the CDR3: TGTGCCAGCAGCTTGGCCGGGACGACTGGAAACACCATATATTTT.

V is TRBV30 and J is TRBJ2-7; 7 bases are a match to TRBD1. V dropped 7 bases and J dropped 2; count of bases not matched to a gene: 5. This CDR3 region has 12 residues. Germline CDR1 GTSNPN, CDR2 SVGIG (reference sequence). The CDR3 is CASRTGAYEQYF. CDR3 in DNA: TGTGCCTCCAGGACAGGAGCCTACGAGCAGTACTTC.

This sequence joins TRBV5-1 and TRBJ1-2; no definite D call. The CDR3 has 13 amino acids. Germline values: CDR1 SGHRS, CDR2 YFSETQ. Trimming removed 0 bases from V and 7 bases from J, with 10 bases in between. The chain's CDR3 is CASSLALEGGYTF. For the CDR3, the DNA is TGCGCCAGCAGCTTGGCGCTGGAGGGTGGCTACACCTTC.

The V call is TRBV25-1, the J call TRBJ2-1; the match to TRBD2 covers 8 bases. The CDR3 totals 15 residues. V trimming: 4 bases; J trimming: 6 bases; junction bases outside the gene matches: 8. Germline V lookup: CDR1 MGHDK, CDR2 SYGVNS. The CDR3 sequence is CASSAVGRVGNEQFF. As DNA, the CDR3 is TGTGCCAGCAGTGCAGTCGGGAGGGTCGGCAATGAGCAGTTCTTC.